The rows below give T cell receptor beta chains drawn from one sample of a study of glioma-infiltrating T cells after dendritic cell vaccination. Clones were sequenced by immunoSEQ multiplex PCR, and TCRdb holds only the in-frame ones, with some missing. In the table there are around 72,000 clones, around 81% of which are singletons. Specimen: blood, collected before dendritic cell vaccination. The receptors stem from a human donor with glioblastoma. The CDR3 runs from the conserved cysteine through the conserved F or W. The D gene is left open where the match is weak. Rows may omit the clone size; those that give it use once, few, many or a size class.

j_call,v_call,d_call,clone_size,cdr3_nt,cdr3_aa
TRBJ2-7,TRBV19,NA,NA,TGTGCCAGTAGTCCTAGGCGCGGAGCCGAGCAGTACTTC,CASSPRRGAEQYF
TRBJ1-2,TRBV5-1,NA,NA,TGCGCCAGCAGCTTGGATGGTACAGAAAACTATGGCTACACCTTC,CASSLDGTENYGYTF
TRBJ1-4,TRBV6-5,TRBD1,NA,TGTGCCAGCAGCCGGACAGGGGAAAATGAAAAACTGTTTTTT,CASSRTGENEKLFF
TRBJ1-1,TRBV5-6,NA,NA,TGTGCCAGCAGCTTGGGTACGGGGGTCGGGTACACTGAAGCTTTCTTT,CASSLGTGVGYTEAFF
TRBJ2-1,TRBV7-3,TRBD1,NA,TGTGCCAGCAGTGCCGGGACAGGGGAGTGGAATGAGCAGTTCTTC,CASSAGTGEWNEQFF
TRBJ2-4,TRBV2,NA,NA,TGTGCCAGCAGTGAAGTTCAGGGTTTGGGCAAAAACATTCAGTACTTC,CASSEVQGLGKNIQYF
TRBJ2-2,TRBV9,TRBD2,NA,TGTGCCAGCAGCGTAGGGACTAGCGGGGGCCTTAACACCGGGGAGCTGTTTTTT,CASSVGTSGGLNTGELFF
TRBJ2-5,TRBV29-1,TRBD1,once,TGCAGCGTCAACAGGGGTGGAGGGACCCAGTACTTC,CSVNRGGGTQYF
TRBJ1-1,TRBV29-1,NA,NA,TGCAGCGCAAGATCTAGGGGTAGAAGGACTGAAGCTTTCTTT,CSARSRGRRTEAFF
TRBJ2-7,TRBV7-2,TRBD1,few,TGTGCCAGCAGGAGGGACAGGGGGATGGACGAGCAGTACTTC,CASRRDRGMDEQYF
TRBJ1-2,TRBV19,NA,NA,TGTGCCAGTAGTGGTGGCAGGGGTTACTATGGCTACACCTTC,CASSGGRGYYGYTF
TRBJ2-7,TRBV18,TRBD2,NA,TGTGCCAGCTCATACTCCGGGGGGGACGTCTACGAGCAGTACTTC,CASSYSGGDVYEQYF
TRBJ1-4,TRBV5-8,TRBD1,NA,TGTGCCAGCAGCCTCGACAGGGAGCGTGTGGGACAGGAAAAACTGTTTTTT,CASSLDRERVGQEKLFF
TRBJ2-7,TRBV6-6,NA,NA,TGTGCCAGCAGTTACTCCGGGGAGGAGCAGTACTTC,CASSYSGEEQYF
TRBJ1-1,TRBV5-1,NA,NA,TGCGCCAGCAGCTTGGACAGGGCGAACACTGAAGCTTTCTTT,CASSLDRANTEAFF
TRBJ1-2,TRBV7-9,TRBD1,once,TGTGCCAGCAGCTTAGGAGGGGGCGCGAACTATGGCTACACCTTC,CASSLGGGANYGYTF
TRBJ2-5,TRBV27,TRBD1,once,TGTGCCAGCAGTCCATTAATACAGGGGGGTGGGGAGCGAGAGACCCAGTACTTC,CASSPLIQGGGERETQYF
TRBJ2-5,TRBV19,NA,NA,TGTGCCAGTAGTATCGGCGGAGGGGCCCAGTACTTC,CASSIGGGAQYF
TRBJ1-2,TRBV4-3,TRBD1,NA,TGCGCCAGCAGCAGGGACAGGGAGTTCGATGGCTACACCTTC,CASSRDREFDGYTF
TRBJ2-2,TRBV4-2,NA,NA,TGTGCCAGCAGCCAAGCAAGAACCCTCACTACCGGGGAGCTGTTTTTT,CASSQARTLTTGELFF
TRBJ2-1,TRBV18,TRBD2,NA,TGTGCCAGCTCACCACCGAACGGGGGGGGCATGTATGAGCAGTTCTTC,CASSPPNGGGMYEQFF
TRBJ1-1,TRBV6-5,NA,NA,TGTGCCAGCCGACCGGGGGTTTACACTGAAGCTTTCTTT,CASRPGVYTEAFF
TRBJ2-7,TRBV6-1,NA,few,TGTGCCAGCAGTGTGTGGGGAGTGTACGAGCAGTACTTC,CASSVWGVYEQYF
TRBJ2-7,TRBV29-1,TRBD1,NA,TGCAGCGTTGAAGTACGACAGGGGGCACGCGAGCAGTACTTC,CSVEVRQGAREQYF
TRBJ1-1,TRBV9,NA,once,TGTGCCAGCAGTGATAGGGGGAGCATGAACACTGAAGCTTTCTTT,CASSDRGSMNTEAFF
TRBJ1-1,TRBV29-1,NA,NA,TGCAGCGCCGCGGGGCGGACCATGAACACTGAAGCTTTCTTT,CSAAGRTMNTEAFF
TRBJ1-5,TRBV4-1,NA,few,TGCGCCAGCAGCCAAGAGGCGGGGGGGATGGATCAGCCCCAGCATTTT,CASSQEAGGMDQPQHF
TRBJ1-2,TRBV18,NA,NA,TGTGCCAGCTCACAAGGACAGAGTTATGGCTACACCTTC,CASSQGQSYGYTF
TRBJ2-7,TRBV7-2,TRBD2,once,TGTGCCAGCAGCTTAGGGGGACTAGCTGTCGAGCAGTACTTC,CASSLGGLAVEQYF
TRBJ2-5,TRBV5-4,NA,NA,TGTGCCAGCGGGACACCACAAGAGACCCAGTACTTC,CASGTPQETQYF
TRBJ1-4,TRBV7-9,NA,few,TGTGCCAGCAGCTTAATAGTGAATGAAAAACTGTTTTTT,CASSLIVNEKLFF
TRBJ2-3,TRBV7-9,TRBD1,few,TGTGCCAGCAGCTCCGGGACAGGCCATTACGCAGATACGCAGTATTTT,CASSSGTGHYADTQYF
TRBJ2-3,TRBV5-1,TRBD2,NA,TGCGCCAGCAGTCCCGCGGTAGCGGGGGGCGGGGATACGCAGTATTTT,CASSPAVAGGGDTQYF
TRBJ2-5,TRBV7-9,TRBD2,NA,TGTGCCAGCAGCTCCTTCAAGCGGGGGGGCCCCCAAGAGACCCAGTACTTC,CASSSFKRGGPQETQYF
TRBJ1-5,TRBV19,NA,NA,TGTGCCAGTAGTATAAGGACGCGGGATCAGCCCCAGCATTTT,CASSIRTRDQPQHF
TRBJ1-1,TRBV11-3,TRBD1,NA,TGTGCCAGCAGCTTAGCAACAGGGGATGTGGCTTTCTTT,CASSLATGDVAFF
TRBJ2-4,TRBV7-8,TRBD2,NA,TGTGCCAGCAGCCTTAGCGGGGGGGCTGATTTAAACATTCAGTACTTC,CASSLSGGADLNIQYF
TRBJ1-1,TRBV19,NA,NA,TGTGCCAGTATTAGGAACCTACCGGGCGGGTGGAACACTGAAGCTTTCTTT,CASIRNLPGGWNTEAFF
TRBJ2-3,TRBV7-8,NA,few,TGTGCCAGCAGCTTAGAGAGCCGGGGAACAGATACGCAGTATTTT,CASSLESRGTDTQYF
TRBJ1-6,TRBV5-4,NA,NA,TGTGCCAGCAATACTGGGGGAGGCTCCTATAATTCACCCCTCCACTTT,CASNTGGGSYNSPLHF
TRBJ1-6,TRBV19,NA,NA,TGTGCCAGTAGTACCCGGCAGGGGAATTCACCCCTCCACTTT,CASSTRQGNSPLHF
TRBJ1-6,TRBV6-1,NA,NA,TGTGCCAGCAGTGAAATAGCTGGGGCAGGGCGGTCACCCCTCCACTTT,CASSEIAGAGRSPLHF
TRBJ2-2,TRBV15,TRBD1,NA,TGTGCCACCAGCATAGGACAGGGTAGGCGACGGGAGCTGTTTTTT,CATSIGQGRRRELFF
TRBJ2-5,TRBV11-3,TRBD2,NA,TGTGCCAGCAGCTCAGGGACTAGCGGCTGGGGGACCCAGTACTTC,CASSSGTSGWGTQYF
TRBJ2-7,TRBV28,NA,NA,TGTGCCAGCAGGAGACACTACGAGCAGTACTTC,CASRRHYEQYF
TRBJ2-1,TRBV6-5,TRBD2,once,TGTGCCAGCAGTCTAGCGGGGGGGTACAATGAGCAGTTCTTC,CASSLAGGYNEQFF
TRBJ2-3,TRBV5-1,TRBD1,once,TGCGCCAGCAGCGGGGACAGGGGTATCACAGATACGCAGTATTTT,CASSGDRGITDTQYF
TRBJ2-7,TRBV5-1,NA,NA,TGCGCCAGCAGCTTGGGCTCAGGGGATTCGGACGAGCAGTACTTC,CASSLGSGDSDEQYF
TRBJ2-3,TRBV12-5,NA,NA,TGTGCTAGTGGTTTGGACCCCGGCGGGGTTACAGATACGCAGTATTTT,CASGLDPGGVTDTQYF
TRBJ2-1,TRBV7-9,TRBD1,NA,TGTGCCAGCAGCAAGGACAGGACAGGGAGTGAGCAGTTCTTC,CASSKDRTGSEQFF
TRBJ2-3,TRBV7-6,TRBD2,NA,TGTGCCAGCAGCCTTGAAGCGGGGAGCACAGATACGCAGTATTTT,CASSLEAGSTDTQYF
TRBJ2-7,TRBV5-4,NA,NA,TGTGCCAGCAGCCCCGACCAGGCGTTAAGCTACGAGCAGTACTTC,CASSPDQALSYEQYF
TRBJ2-7,TRBV28,NA,few,TGTGCCAGCAGTATACAGACGGGGGTCTACTACGAGCAGTACTTC,CASSIQTGVYYEQYF
TRBJ2-5,TRBV6-1,NA,NA,TGTGCCAGCAGGGCAGGGGAGGAGACCCAGTACTTC,CASRAGEETQYF
TRBJ2-2,TRBV15,TRBD1,NA,TGTGCCACCGGACACAGGGGGCAAGTCGGGGAGCTGTTTTTT,CATGHRGQVGELFF
TRBJ2-1,TRBV5-4,NA,NA,TGTGCCAGCAGCTTGGCTACCAGGGTTGCTGAGCAGTTCTTC,CASSLATRVAEQFF
TRBJ2-3,TRBV5-6,NA,NA,TGTGCCAGCAGCCCCCGTGGGGGGGGGCCCACAGATACGCAGTATTTT,CASSPRGGGPTDTQYF
TRBJ1-1,TRBV19,TRBD1,NA,TGTGCCAGTAGTACCCGACAGGGCCTCAACACTGAAGCTTTCTTT,CASSTRQGLNTEAFF
TRBJ1-1,TRBV7-8,TRBD1,NA,TGTGCCAGCAGCTCCTACGGGGGGCAGGGGGCTAAAGGGGCTTTCTTT,CASSSYGGQGAKGAFF
TRBJ2-7,TRBV29-1,TRBD1,NA,TGCAGCGTTGCAGGGACAGGGAGCTCCTACGAGCAGTACTTC,CSVAGTGSSYEQYF